This T cell receptor beta chain was profiled in a study of cytomegalovirus exposure and HLA in healthy donors. Study-wide background: Genotyping showed 70% to 90% of some 400 donors falling in the Caucasian-associated ancestry cluster. The study, taken as a whole, reports: Later work associated roughly 17,000 TCR beta sequences with HLA alleles at 0.05 false discovery rate. A list of around 150 TCR beta chains associated with cytomegalovirus was given. Researchers reported in a later analysis that common viral pathogens appeared linked to several top clusters.

The CDR3 extends over 14 amino acids. Germline V CDR1 and CDR2: SEHNR, FQNEAQ (reference sequence). V was trimmed by 1 base and J by 2 bases, leaving 9 bases between them. The PCR made use of 60 Vbeta and 13 Jbeta primers. Produced via immunoSEQ multiplex PCR; TCRdb's table is partial and in-frame only. The table lists approximately 240,000 clones, around 89% of them singletons. This clone was picked up a small number of times. Antigen specificity is unknown. The source material was PBMCs. The rearrangement links TRBV7-9 to TRBJ2-7; D remains unclear. The sequence was collected from a woman between 18 and 29 years old in good health and CMV-seronegative. CDR3 DNA: TGTGCCAGCAGCTTAGGGATAGACACCTACGAGCAGTACTTC. The encoded protein is CASSLGIDTYEQYF.